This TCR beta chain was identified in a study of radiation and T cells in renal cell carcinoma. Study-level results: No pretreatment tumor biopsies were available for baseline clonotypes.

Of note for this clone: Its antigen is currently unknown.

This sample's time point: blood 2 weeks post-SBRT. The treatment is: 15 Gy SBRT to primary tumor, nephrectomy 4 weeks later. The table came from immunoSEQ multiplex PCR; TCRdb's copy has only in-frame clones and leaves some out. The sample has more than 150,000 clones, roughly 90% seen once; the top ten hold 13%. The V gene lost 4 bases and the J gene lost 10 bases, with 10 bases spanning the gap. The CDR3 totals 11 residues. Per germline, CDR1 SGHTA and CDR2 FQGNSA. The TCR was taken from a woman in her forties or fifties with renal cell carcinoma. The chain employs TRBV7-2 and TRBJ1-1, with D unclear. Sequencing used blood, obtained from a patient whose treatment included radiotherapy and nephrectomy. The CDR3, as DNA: TGTGCCAGCAGCTACTCGCAGGTAGCTTTCTTT. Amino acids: CASSYSQVAFF.